This T cell receptor beta chain was captured by sequencing in a study of blood T cell repertoires in COVID-19. At the level of the study: Samples of COVID-19 (acute and convalescent) were obtained from the United States, Italy and Spain. In each case, the material was cDNA or gDNA derived from T cells, B-cell-depleted T cells, or PBMCs.

Original handling: Counts of nucleated cells, estimated from reference gene primer amplification, were obtained. Method: immunoSEQ multiplex PCR; TCRdb's copy keeps in-frame clones and lacks some. That table furnishes V, J and clone size, whereas the DNA furnished D and trimming. The sample records roughly 220,000 clones, around 83% being singletons. J was trimmed by 5 bases and V by 4 bases; bases with no gene match: 14. This CDR3 spans 16 amino acids. Germline V gene sequence: CDR1 LNHDA, CDR2 SQIVND (reference sequence). Input material: peripheral blood. This chain connects TRBV19 to TRBJ2-7, with 7 bases lining up with TRBD2. The receptor comes from a man in his fifties who had recovered from COVID-19. The CDR3 region is CASSTQKLAGVHEQYF. The CDR3 DNA reads as TGTGCCAGTAGTACCCAAAAGCTTGCGGGAGTTCACGAGCAGTACTTC.